This entry features one T cell receptor beta chain sequence. TCRdb keeps only in-frame clones here, not all; method: immunoSEQ multiplex PCR. Counted here are 200,000 to 250,000 clones, approximately 80% occurring once; the ten biggest clones make up less than 7.5%. The sample originates from a study of blood T cell repertoires in COVID-19. Looking at the study overall: Sample material is recorded as cDNA or gDNA derived from T cells, B-cell-depleted T cells, or PBMCs.

V was trimmed by 0 bases and J by 5 bases, leaving 11 bases between them. CDR1 SGHRS and CDR2 YFSETQ come from the germline V gene. The CDR3 totals 14 residues. The material sequenced was peripheral blood. The chain has TRBV5-1 and TRBJ2-5; D is perhaps TRBD1 (6 bases). The TCR comes from a woman aged 45 to 65 with acute or convalescent COVID-19. CDR3 sequence (DNA): TGCGCCAGCAGCTTGGTACAGGGCCAGGAGACCCAGTACTTC. As protein: CASSLVQGQETQYF.